This TCR beta chain originates from a study of CD4 T cells in relation to SARS-CoV-2 and coronaviruses. Study summary: Negative control cultures got HIV-1 Nef peptides or no peptide.

Unexposed donor CD4+ T cells date from about 2011-2018, before the COVID-19 pandemic. After approximately ten days of culture, CD4+ T cells were isolated. TCRdb keeps only in-frame clones here, not all; method: immunoSEQ multiplex PCR. Here the sample spans under 13,000 clones, over 65% being singletons. Turning to this clone: Its specificity is not known.

This CDR3 contains 14 residues. Germline lookup yields CDR1 MNHEY and CDR2 SVGEGT. Trimming at V came to 0 bases and at J to 4 bases, leaving 2 bases not matched to a gene. Whole-study findings and limits: This crossreactivity analysis covered spike protein alone, no other viral proteins.

The rearrangement links TRBV6-2 or TRBV6-3 to TRBJ1-2, with 7 positions matching TRBD1. The receptor was isolated from a human donor in good health. Material: CD4+ T cells from PBMCs, cultured in vitro. CDR3 amino acids: CASSYSDRVYGYTF. As DNA, the CDR3 is TGTGCCAGCAGTTACTCCGACAGGGTCTATGGCTACACCTTC.